This T cell receptor (beta chain) emerged from a study of blood T cell repertoires in COVID-19. Looking at the study overall: In each case, the material was cDNA or gDNA derived from T cells, B-cell-depleted T cells, or PBMCs.

CDR3 length equals 12 residues. Germline V gives CDR1 SGHVS, CDR2 FQNEAQ. V was trimmed by 5 bases and J by 0 bases, leaving 5 bases between them. The authors' processing: Quantification of nucleated cells was approximated via reference gene primer amplification. Only in-frame clones appear in the TCRdb table, and some are missing; sequencing was by immunoSEQ multiplex PCR. V, J and clone size reflect that table, while D and trimming were determined from the DNA. The sample lists 300,000 or so clones; around 86% were seen once. The V gene is TRBV7-8, the J gene TRBJ2-7; D unresolved. Sequences were obtained from peripheral blood. This clonotype was sampled from a man aged 45-60 years with active or convalescent COVID-19. CDR3 sequence: CASSRYSYEQYF. CDR3 sequence (DNA): TGTGCCAGCAGCCGATACTCCTACGAGCAGTACTTC.